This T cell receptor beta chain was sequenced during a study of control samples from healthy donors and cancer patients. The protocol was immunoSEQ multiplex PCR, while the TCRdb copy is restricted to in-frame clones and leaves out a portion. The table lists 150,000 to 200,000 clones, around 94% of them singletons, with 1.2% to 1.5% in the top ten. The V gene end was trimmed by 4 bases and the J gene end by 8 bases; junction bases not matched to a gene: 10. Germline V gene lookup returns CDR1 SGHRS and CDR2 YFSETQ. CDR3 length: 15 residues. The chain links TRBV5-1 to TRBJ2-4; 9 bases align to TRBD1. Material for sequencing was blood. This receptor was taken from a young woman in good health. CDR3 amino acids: CASSPGQTGGDIQYF. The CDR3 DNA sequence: TGCGCCAGCAGCCCCGGACAGACAGGGGGTGACATTCAGTACTTC. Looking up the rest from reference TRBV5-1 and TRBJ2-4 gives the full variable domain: KAGVTQTPRYLIKTRGQQVTLSCSPISGHRSVSWYQQTPGQGLQFLFEYFSETQRNKGNFPGRFSGRQFSNSRSEMNVSTLELGDSALYLCASSPGQTGGDIQYFGAGTRLSVL.